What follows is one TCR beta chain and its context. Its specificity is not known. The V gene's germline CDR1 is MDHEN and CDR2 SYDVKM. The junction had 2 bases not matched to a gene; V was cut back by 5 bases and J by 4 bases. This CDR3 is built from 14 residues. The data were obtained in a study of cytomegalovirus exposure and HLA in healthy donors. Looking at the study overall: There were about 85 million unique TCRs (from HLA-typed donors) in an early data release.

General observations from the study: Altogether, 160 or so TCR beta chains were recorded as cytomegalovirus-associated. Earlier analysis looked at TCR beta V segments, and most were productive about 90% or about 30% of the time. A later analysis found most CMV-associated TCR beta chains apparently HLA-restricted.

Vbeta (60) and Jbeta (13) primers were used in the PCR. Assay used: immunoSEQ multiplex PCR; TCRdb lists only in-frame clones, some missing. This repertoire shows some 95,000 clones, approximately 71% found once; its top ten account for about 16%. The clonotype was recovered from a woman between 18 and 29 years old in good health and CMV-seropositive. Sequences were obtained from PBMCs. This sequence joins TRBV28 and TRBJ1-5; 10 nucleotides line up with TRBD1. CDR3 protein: CASSPDRGNQPQHF. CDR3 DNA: TGTGCCAGCAGTCCGGACAGGGGGAATCAGCCCCAGCATTTT.